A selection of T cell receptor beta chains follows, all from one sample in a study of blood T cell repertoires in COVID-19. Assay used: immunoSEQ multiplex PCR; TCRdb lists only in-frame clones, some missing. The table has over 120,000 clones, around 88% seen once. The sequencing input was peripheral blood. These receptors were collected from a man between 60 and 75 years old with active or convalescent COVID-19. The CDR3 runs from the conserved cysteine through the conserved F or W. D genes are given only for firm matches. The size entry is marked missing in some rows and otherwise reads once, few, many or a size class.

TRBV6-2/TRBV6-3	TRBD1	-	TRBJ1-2	CASSVRQGWIDYGYTF	TGTGCCAGCAGTGTCCGACAGGGATGGATTGACTATGGCTACACCTTC
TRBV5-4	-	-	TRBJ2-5	CASSLVVEETQYF	TGTGCCAGCAGCTTGGTAGTGGAAGAGACCCAGTACTTC
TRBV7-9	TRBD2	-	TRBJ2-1	CASDRGLAGFNEQFF	TGTGCCAGCGACCGGGGACTAGCGGGATTTAATGAGCAGTTCTTC
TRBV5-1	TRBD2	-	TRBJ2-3	CASSLVGGSTDTQYF	TGCGCCAGCAGCTTGGTGGGAGGGAGTACAGATACGCAGTATTTT
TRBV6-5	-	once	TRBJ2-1	CASRAGTNEQFF	TGTGCCAGCAGAGCGGGTACGAATGAGCAGTTCTTC
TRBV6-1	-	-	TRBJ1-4	CASSELGGQNSVRLFF	TGTGCCAGCAGTGAACTGGGGGGTCAGAACTCCGTTAGACTGTTTTTT
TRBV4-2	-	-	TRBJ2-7	CASSQVGSGNGYEQYF	TGTGCCAGCAGCCAAGTTGGTTCGGGGAACGGCTACGAGCAGTACTTC
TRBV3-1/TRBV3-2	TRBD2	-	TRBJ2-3	CASSQRERGVTDTQYF	TGTGCCAGCAGCCAAAGGGAGCGGGGGGTCACAGATACGCAGTATTTT
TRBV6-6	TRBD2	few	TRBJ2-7	CASRPAGGPPHEQYF	TGTGCCAGCAGACCCGCGGGGGGGCCCCCCCACGAGCAGTACTTC
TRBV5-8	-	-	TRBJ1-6	CASRGWEDQDSPLHF	TGTGCCAGCAGGGGCTGGGAGGACCAGGATTCACCCCTCCACTTT
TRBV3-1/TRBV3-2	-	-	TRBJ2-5	CASSQDLGDQETQYF	TGTGCCAGCAGCCAAGATCTCGGGGATCAAGAGACCCAGTACTTC
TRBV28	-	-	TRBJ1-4	CASSLRTVGGDEKLFF	TGTGCCAGCAGTCTGCGGACAGTCGGGGGGGACGAAAAACTGTTTTTT
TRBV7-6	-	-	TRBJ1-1	CASSLAGYRGYKNTEAFF	TGTGCCAGCAGCTTAGCCGGTTATCGGGGGTACAAGAACACTGAAGCTTTCTTT
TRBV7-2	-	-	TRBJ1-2	CASRQSRVGGYTF	TGTGCCAGCAGGCAATCGAGGGTTGGCGGCTACACCTTC
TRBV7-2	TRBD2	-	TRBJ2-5	CASSSLGLAGAPQETQYF	TGTGCCAGCAGCTCGCTGGGACTAGCGGGGGCACCCCAAGAGACCCAGTACTTC
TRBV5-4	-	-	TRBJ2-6	CASSLDGGQAGANVLTF	TGTGCCAGCAGCTTGGACGGGGGGCAGGCTGGGGCCAACGTCCTGACTTTC
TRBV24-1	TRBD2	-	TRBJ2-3	CATSDSGLVTDTQYF	TGTGCCACCAGTGACTCTGGACTAGTTACAGATACGCAGTATTTT
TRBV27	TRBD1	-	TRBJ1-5	CASRGTGGRGNQPQHF	TGTGCCAGCAGAGGGACAGGGGGAAGGGGCAATCAGCCCCAGCATTTT
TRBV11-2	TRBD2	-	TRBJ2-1	CASSTLAGGPSYNEQFF	TGTGCCAGCAGCACACTAGCGGGAGGGCCTTCCTACAATGAGCAGTTCTTC
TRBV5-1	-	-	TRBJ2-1	CASSLDLADDEQFF	TGCGCCAGCAGCTTGGATTTAGCGGACGATGAGCAGTTCTTC
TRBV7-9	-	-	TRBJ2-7	CASSFAKGGPYEQYF	TGTGCCAGCAGCTTTGCGAAAGGGGGTCCGTACGAGCAGTACTTC
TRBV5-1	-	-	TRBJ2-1	CASSGTGTEQFF	TGCGCCAGCAGCGGCACCGGGACAGAGCAGTTCTTC
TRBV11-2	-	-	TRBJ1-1	CASSRSGRGSEAFF	TGTGCCAGCAGCCGTTCGGGGAGGGGCAGTGAAGCTTTCTTT
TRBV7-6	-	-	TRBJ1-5	CASSPFAARDSNQPQHF	TGTGCCAGCAGCCCTTTTGCGGCCCGGGATAGCAATCAGCCCCAGCATTTT
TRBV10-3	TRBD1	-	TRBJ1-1	CAISESQGAAFF	TGTGCCATCAGTGAGTCCCAGGGGGCCGCTTTCTTT
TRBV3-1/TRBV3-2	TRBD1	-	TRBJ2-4	CASSLPDPRGQGLAKNIQYF	TGTGCCAGCAGCCTACCCGATCCCAGGGGGCAGGGGCTAGCCAAAAACATTCAGTACTTC
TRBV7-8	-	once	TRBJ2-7	CASSSMGTLTYEQYF	TGTGCCAGCAGCTCGATGGGGACTCTAACCTACGAGCAGTACTTC
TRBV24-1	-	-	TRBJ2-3	CATSPRTSTDTQYF	TGTGCCACCAGCCCCCGGACTAGCACAGATACGCAGTATTTT
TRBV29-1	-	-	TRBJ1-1	CSVGAGASNTEAFF	TGCAGCGTTGGGGCGGGGGCATCGAACACTGAAGCTTTCTTT
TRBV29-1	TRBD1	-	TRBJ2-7	CSVGGGQGTYEQYF	TGCAGCGTTGGGGGGGGACAGGGGACCTACGAGCAGTACTTC
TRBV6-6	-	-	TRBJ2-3	CASSYWTLSSTDTQYF	TGTGCCAGCAGTTACTGGACACTATCGAGCACAGATACGCAGTATTTT
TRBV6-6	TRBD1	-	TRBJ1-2	CASSPSTGTANYGYTF	TGTGCCAGCAGCCCTTCGACGGGGACAGCAAACTATGGCTACACCTTC
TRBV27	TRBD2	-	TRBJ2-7	CASSPPGGFSYEQYF	TGTGCCAGCAGTCCTCCCGGGGGGTTCTCCTACGAGCAGTACTTC
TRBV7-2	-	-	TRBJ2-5	CASSLLGVTIQETQYF	TGTGCCAGCAGCTTATTAGGGGTTACTATCCAAGAGACCCAGTACTTC
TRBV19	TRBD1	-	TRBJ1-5	CASKTRTGDQPQHF	TGTGCCAGTAAGACCCGGACAGGGGATCAGCCCCAGCATTTT